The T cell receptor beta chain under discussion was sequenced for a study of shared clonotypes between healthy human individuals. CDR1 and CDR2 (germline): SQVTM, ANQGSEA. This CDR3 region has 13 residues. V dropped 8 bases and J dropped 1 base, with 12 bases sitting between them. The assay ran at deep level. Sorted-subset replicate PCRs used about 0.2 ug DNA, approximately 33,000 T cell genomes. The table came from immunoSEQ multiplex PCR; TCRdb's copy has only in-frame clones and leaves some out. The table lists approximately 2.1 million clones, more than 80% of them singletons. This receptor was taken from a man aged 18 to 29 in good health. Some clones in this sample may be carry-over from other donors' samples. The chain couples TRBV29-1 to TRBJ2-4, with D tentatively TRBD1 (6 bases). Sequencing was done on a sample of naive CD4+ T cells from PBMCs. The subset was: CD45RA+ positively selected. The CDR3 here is CSLRTGAKNIQYF. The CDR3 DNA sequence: TGCAGCCTCCGAACAGGGGCCAAAAACATTCAGTACTTC.